Detailed here is one T cell receptor (beta chain). Its specificity is not known. V shed 3 bases, J shed 4 bases, and the junction held 4 bases outside the gene matches. Germline CDR1 is SGHRS and CDR2 is YFSETQ. The CDR3 is 13 amino acids. This sample was included in a study of OX40 agonist ivuxolimab in advanced cancers. Study-wide context: Ivuxolimab, an agonist antibody against OX40 (CD134), was given to patients. Study-wide findings and caveats: Expanded peripheral T-cell antigen specificity went undetermined. At 0.1 to 3.0 mg/kg and by week 6, clonal expansion occurred in CD4+ and CD8+ blood T cells.

Measured with immunoSEQ multiplex PCR; TCRdb has only the in-frame clones, and not every one. This sample has roughly 53,000 clones, with about 90% found just once. The sequence was collected from an adult with an advanced solid tumor such as melanoma, head and neck, liver or kidney cancer. The sequences come from CD4+ or CD8+ T cells sorted from blood, collected in a trial of the OX40 agonist ivuxolimab. This chain joins TRBV5-1 and TRBJ2-7; 7 nucleotides agree with TRBD1. The CDR3 DNA reads TGCGCCAGCAGCTCGGGACAGTCTTACGAGCAGTACTTC. It yields the protein CASSSGQSYEQYF.